A selection of T cell receptor beta chains follows, all from one sample in a study of blood T cell repertoires in COVID-19. TCRdb keeps only in-frame clones here, not all; method: immunoSEQ multiplex PCR. The sample has 60,000 or so clones; 60% to 85% are singletons. Source material: peripheral blood. The receptors come from a man in his thirties or forties with COVID-19, enrolled during active disease. CDR3s include the opening cysteine and the closing phenylalanine or tryptophan. Fields, in order: J gene, clone size, D gene, V gene, CDR3 DNA, CDR3 protein. D genes are given only for firm matches. Size tells how often a clone was seen (once, few, many) or the class of an expanded clone, and some rows leave it out.

TRBJ1-2,once,TRBD1,TRBV14,TGTGCCAGCAGCCTAGGGACAGGGAGTAACTATGGCTACACCTTC,CASSLGTGSNYGYTF
TRBJ1-2,-,-,TRBV2,TGTGCCAGCAGTGAGTCAGTTCTCTATGGCTACACCTTC,CASSESVLYGYTF
TRBJ2-1,-,-,TRBV24-1,TGTGCCACCAGTGATCCGGGAGCCCCCTACAATGAGCAGTTCTTC,CATSDPGAPYNEQFF
TRBJ2-5,-,-,TRBV10-3,TGTGCCATCAGTGATTCGGCGGCAGCACAAGAGACCCAGTACTTC,CAISDSAAAQETQYF
TRBJ2-1,-,-,TRBV27,TGTGCCAGCAGTCCGAGACTAATACCCTACCTCTACAATGAGCAGTTCTTC,CASSPRLIPYLYNEQFF
TRBJ2-7,-,-,TRBV25-1,TGTGCCAGCATCGGGGACTCCTACGAGCAGTACTTC,CASIGDSYEQYF
TRBJ2-7,-,-,TRBV6-5,TGTGCCAGCAGTCTTCCCCAGGGGGGTTACGAGCAGTACTTC,CASSLPQGGYEQYF
TRBJ2-5,once,TRBD2,TRBV19,TGTGCCAGTAGTATTCGGGGGGGCGAGACCCAGTACTTC,CASSIRGGETQYF
TRBJ2-3,-,-,TRBV6-1,TGTGCCAGCAGTGGGAAGGGGTCTAGGATTAGCACAGATACGCAGTATTTT,CASSGKGSRISTDTQYF
TRBJ2-3,-,TRBD1,TRBV6-4,TGTGCCAGCAGTGGCAGGGGGCTTCCCACAGATACGCAGTATTTT,CASSGRGLPTDTQYF
TRBJ2-3,-,TRBD2,TRBV4-1,TGCGCCAGCAGCCCCTTAGGGACTAGCGGGATATCAGATACGCAGTATTTT,CASSPLGTSGISDTQYF
TRBJ2-7,-,TRBD2,TRBV20-1,TGCAGTGCCCGGCGGGGGGGGCGTGGGGAATTC,CSARRGGRGEF
TRBJ1-5,-,TRBD1,TRBV30,TGTGCCTTCAGCGGGGACAGGGATCAGCCCCAGCATTTT,CAFSGDRDQPQHF
TRBJ2-5,-,TRBD2,TRBV28,TGTGCCAGCAGTCCTCAACTAGCGGCGACACAAGAGACCCAGTACTTC,CASSPQLAATQETQYF
TRBJ2-5,-,TRBD1,TRBV5-1,TGCGCCAGCCATGGGACAGGGGCGTTCGGAGAGACCCAGTACTTC,CASHGTGAFGETQYF
TRBJ2-3,-,-,TRBV30,TGTGCCTGGATTCCACGGGGGGCATTGAGCACAGATACGCAGTATTTT,CAWIPRGALSTDTQYF
TRBJ2-7,-,TRBD1,TRBV10-1,TGCGCCAGCAGCGAATTTCCGGGACAGGACTCCTACGAGCAGTACTTC,CASSEFPGQDSYEQYF
TRBJ1-2,-,TRBD1,TRBV5-6,TGTGCCAGCAGCTCATGGACAGGGGATGGCTACACCTTC,CASSSWTGDGYTF
TRBJ2-5,-,TRBD1,TRBV10-3,TGTGCCAACTACTCAACAGGGGGCGCAGAGACCCAGTACTTC,CANYSTGGAETQYF
TRBJ2-7,-,-,TRBV27,TGTGCCAGCAGCCCTCGGGGGGTAGGGGGGTTTTACGAGCAGTACTTC,CASSPRGVGGFYEQYF
TRBJ2-3,-,TRBD2,TRBV7-6,TGTGCCAGCAGCTCCAGACTAGCGGGGGCCCCCGTCGATACGCAGTATTTT,CASSSRLAGAPVDTQYF
TRBJ2-7,once,TRBD1,TRBV19,TGTGCCAGTAGTACCGCAAGGACAGGGCACTCCTACGAGCAGTACTTC,CASSTARTGHSYEQYF
TRBJ1-1,-,-,TRBV6-5,TGTGCCAGCAGTTTGCGTACGGGGGGAAACACTGAAGCTTTCTTT,CASSLRTGGNTEAFF
TRBJ1-4,few,TRBD1,TRBV18,TGTGCCAGCTCACAAACACCGGGACAGGGGGATGAAAAACTGTTTTTT,CASSQTPGQGDEKLFF
TRBJ2-3,-,TRBD2,TRBV6-5,TGTGCCAGCAGCCTCCTAGCGGGAGTAAGGGATACGCAGTATTTT,CASSLLAGVRDTQYF
TRBJ2-1,-,TRBD2,TRBV28,TGTGCCAGCAGCCCCGGACTAGCCCCCAATGAGCAGTTCTTC,CASSPGLAPNEQFF
TRBJ1-6,-,-,TRBV12-3/TRBV12-4,TGTGCCAGCAGCCGCTTGGGCGCACCCCTCCACTTT,CASSRLGAPLHF
TRBJ2-7,-,-,TRBV29-1,TGCAGCGATATGAACAATAACTACGAGCAGTACTTC,CSDMNNNYEQYF
TRBJ2-3,once,TRBD2,TRBV5-4,TGTGCCAGCAGCTTTAGCGGGGGTCACGGAGATACGCAGTATTTT,CASSFSGGHGDTQYF
TRBJ1-1,-,-,TRBV12-3/TRBV12-4,TGTGCCAGCAGGGACAGTTGGACTGAAGCTTTCTTT,CASRDSWTEAFF